Listed here are 23 T cell receptor beta chains from one sample, sequenced in a study of identical twins. TCRdb recomputed calls from the 5' RACE reads with MiXCR, one row per CDR3 protein. The data contain some 710,000 distinct CDR3 sequences, around 6.1% of them seen just once; the ten biggest clones take up approximately 2%. The sequenced sample consisted of naive T cells sorted from blood. The receptor set was obtained from a man in his late teens or twenties in good health.

This clonotype was observed at least ten times. The gene calls are TRBV27 and TRBJ2-2, with D perhaps matching TRBD1 or TRBD2 (5 bases each). V was trimmed by 6 bases and J by 4 bases, leaving 27 bases between them. Per the germline V gene, CDR1 is MNHEY and CDR2 is SMNVEV (reference sequence). This CDR3 spans 19 amino acids. CDR3 region: CASSRLLEGLSGGTGELFF. CDR3 nucleotides: TGTGCCAGCAGCCGGTTACTCGAGGGGCTTTCAGGAGGCACCGGGGAGCTGTTTTTT.

This clonotype was found many times. The chain uses TRBV24-1 and TRBJ2-1; 9 nucleotides line up with TRBD1. Unmatched junction bases numbered 1, after V lost 9 bases and J lost 5 bases. This CDR3 region has 12 residues. The germline CDR1 and CDR2 sequences are KGHDR and SFDVKD. DNA for the CDR3: TGTGCCACCGGACAGGGGCACAATGAGCAGTTCTTC. Translation: CATGQGHNEQFF.

This clonotype occurred many times. The chain has TRBV9 and TRBJ2-1, with 7 bases identical to TRBD2. Trimming removed 1 base from V and 3 bases from J; junction bases left unmatched: 4. Germline V gene data show CDR1 as SGDLS and CDR2 as YYNGEE. There are 15 residues in the CDR3. In nucleotides, the CDR3 is TGTGCCAGCAGCGTAAGGCTAGCGGACTACAATGAGCAGTTCTTC. The encoded protein is CASSVRLADYNEQFF.

This clonotype occurred many times. This chain connects TRBV5-1 to TRBJ2-1, with a tentative D call TRBD2 (6 bases). This CDR3 region has 15 residues. Trimming removed 4 bases at V and 4 bases at J, with 15 bases between. Germline V CDR1 and CDR2: SGHRS, YFSETQ. The CDR3 loop reads CASSLRGSGYNEQFF. The CDR3 DNA reads TGCGCCAGCAGCCTGAGGGGTAGCGGTTACAATGAGCAGTTCTTC.

This clonotype was observed at least ten times. This chain connects TRBV10-3 to TRBJ2-3; 7 bases fit TRBD1. CDR3 length equals 15 residues. Germline V gene lookup returns CDR1 ENHRY and CDR2 SYGVKD. Trimming removed 2 bases from V and 2 bases from J; junction bases left unmatched: 4. The CDR3 here is CAISEDRVYTDTQYF. As DNA, the CDR3 is TGTGCCATCAGTGAGGACAGGGTGTACACAGATACGCAGTATTTT.

There are many counts of this clonotype. CDR3 in DNA: TGTGCCACCAGCAGAGAATTTGGAGGCAGGGAAATCTATGGCTACACCTTC. Protein product: CATSREFGGREIYGYTF. The chain recombines TRBV15 with TRBJ1-2, with a possible D match to TRBD1 (5 bases). The CDR3 extends over 17 amino acids. Trimming stripped 0 bases from V and 4 bases from J, with 18 bases between. Germline lookup yields CDR1 LNHNV and CDR2 YYDKDF (reference sequence).

This clonotype has a handful of counts. This chain joins TRBV7-2 and TRBJ2-3; no clear D. The V gene lost 5 bases and the J gene lost 6 bases, with 9 bases spanning the gap. The CDR3 runs to 12 residues. The V gene's germline CDR1 is SGHTA and CDR2 FQGNSA. The CDR3 here is CASSKGGDTQYF. Here the CDR3 DNA reads TGTGCCAGCAGCAAGGGTGGTGATACGCAGTATTTT.

Ten or more counts support this clonotype. The chain recombines TRBV25-1 with TRBJ2-7, with 7 positions matching TRBD1. The germline V gene encodes CDR1 MGHDK and CDR2 SYGVNS. Unmatched junction bases numbered 2, after V lost 1 base and J lost 2 bases. This CDR3 is built from 14 residues. CDR3 sequence reads: CASSEWDSPYEQYF. CDR3 bases: TGTGCCAGCAGTGAATGGGACAGCCCCTACGAGCAGTACTTC.

This clonotype was counted ten times or more. The CDR3: CASSPNNGVALETQYF. CDR3 bases: TGCGCCAGCAGCCCCAATAACGGGGTAGCTCTGGAGACCCAGTACTTC. The rearrangement uses TRBV4-1 and TRBJ2-5; tentative D call: TRBD2 (5 bases). The ends were cut back, 4 bases at V and 5 bases at J, with 20 bases in the middle. The CDR3 extends over 16 amino acids. Germline-derived CDR1 and CDR2 are MGHRA and YSYEKL.

This clonotype came up a few times. J is TRBJ2-7 and V is TRBV5-6, with D possibly TRBD1 on 5 matching bases. The ends were cut back, 0 bases at V and 0 bases at J, with 10 bases in the middle. Germline CDR1 SGHDT, CDR2 YYEEEE. CDR3 length: 15 residues. DNA for the CDR3: TGTGCCAGCAGCTTGGGACAGATTAGCTCCTACGAGCAGTACTTC. Its translation is CASSLGQISSYEQYF.

This clonotype was recorded many times. The chain carries TRBV5-1 and TRBJ1-1; 7 nucleotides line up with TRBD1. The CDR3 has 15 amino acids. The V segment lost 5 bases and the J segment 2 bases; nucleotides outside the gene matches: 9. The germline V gene encodes CDR1 SGHRS and CDR2 YFSETQ. CDR3 sequence reads: CASSPGGGENTEAFF. The CDR3 region has the DNA TGCGCCAGCAGTCCCGGAGGGGGCGAAAACACTGAAGCTTTCTTT.

This clonotype was counted many times. V usage is TRBV6-1 and J usage is TRBJ2-5; 8 positions agree with TRBD1. CDR1 and CDR2 (germline): MNHNS, SASEGT. V trimming: 6 bases; J trimming: 5 bases; junction bases outside the gene matches: 8. CDR3 length equals 14 residues. As DNA, the CDR3 is TGTGCCAGCAGCCTTCTGCGACAGGGGGAGACCCAGTACTTC. This sequence encodes CASSLLRQGETQYF.

The sample holds many counts of this clonotype. The V call is TRBV20-1, the J call TRBJ1-5, with 8 positions matching TRBD1. The CDR3 is 13 amino acids. Germline-derived CDR1 and CDR2 are DFQATT and SNEGSKA (reference sequence). Unmatched junction bases numbered 3, after V lost 2 bases and J lost 6 bases. The CDR3 sequence: CSARQGAGQPQHF. The CDR3 nucleotides are TGCAGTGCTAGACAGGGGGCTGGTCAGCCCCAGCATTTT.

This clonotype was seen a few times. The gene calls are TRBV27 and TRBJ2-1; 8 nucleotides match TRBD2. CDR3 size: 14 residues. Germline V gives CDR1 MNHEY, CDR2 SMNVEV (reference sequence). V trimming: 3 bases; J trimming: 13 bases; junction bases outside the gene matches: 11. The CDR3 region has the DNA TGTGCCAGCAGTTTCGGGACTAGTATAGAAGAACAGTTCTTC. Its translation is CASSFGTSIEEQFF.

This chain joins TRBV3-1 and TRBJ1-2; TRBD1 matches 9 bases. J lost 4 bases, V lost 3 bases, and 6 bases had no gene match. CDR1 and CDR2 from the germline V gene are LGHDT and YNNKEL (reference sequence). The CDR3 sequence is 15 residues long. CDR3 sequence reads: CASSQGTGPTYGYTF. The CDR3 DNA sequence: TGTGCCAGCAGCCAGGGGACAGGGCCAACCTATGGCTACACCTTC.

The chain joins TRBV7-7 to TRBJ1-1; no reliable D call. With 3 bases removed from V and 5 bases from J, the gap between germline ends came to 10 bases. Germline V gene sequence: CDR1 SSHAT, CDR2 FNYEAQ (reference sequence). The CDR3 loop spans 13 amino acids. CDR3 residues: CASSLDPTTEAFF. In DNA form, the CDR3 reads TGTGCCAGCAGCTTGGATCCTACTACTGAAGCTTTCTTT.

The chain uses TRBV27 and TRBJ2-6; D is unclear. V lost 4 bases and J lost 1, with 23 bases in between. The CDR3 has 20 residues. Germline CDR1 MNHEY, CDR2 SMNVEV (reference sequence). The CDR3 is CASSSVPHSAPGSGANVLTF. Here the CDR3 DNA reads TGTGCCAGCAGTTCCGTCCCTCATAGTGCGCCTGGGTCTGGGGCCAACGTCCTGACTTTC.

The V call is TRBV3-1, the J call TRBJ2-3; D is ambiguous. CDR3 length: 15 residues. Germline-derived CDR1 and CDR2 are LGHDT and YNNKEL (reference sequence). Trimming took off 4 bases at V and 0 bases at J, with 11 bases between the two ends. Here the CDR3 reads CASSLTMGSTDTQYF. CDR3 bases: TGTGCCAGCAGCCTAACGATGGGGAGCACAGATACGCAGTATTTT.

The sample holds a few counts of this clonotype. The chain links TRBV12-3 or TRBV12-4 to TRBJ2-1; 16 positions agree with TRBD2. The V and J ends lost 7 bases and 15 bases, in that order; junction bases with no gene match: 9. This CDR3 spans 14 amino acids. CDR3 residues: CASKPGLAGGPPFF. CDR3 in DNA: TGTGCCAGCAAGCCGGGACTAGCGGGAGGGCCTCCGTTCTTC.

This clonotype was counted a single time. The rearrangement links TRBV4-2 to TRBJ2-2; D is undetermined. The V gene lost 3 bases and the J gene lost 6 bases, with 17 bases spanning the gap. The CDR3 totals 16 residues. Germline-derived CDR1 and CDR2 are LGHNA and YNFKEQ. CDR3 DNA sequence: TGTGCCAGCAGCCAGGCCGACCTAGGTTCCCCCGGGGAGCTGTTTTTT. Its translation: CASSQADLGSPGELFF.

This clonotype has ten or more counts. This sequence joins TRBV7-9 and TRBJ2-7; 10 bases match TRBD1. The germline V gene encodes CDR1 SEHNR and CDR2 FQNEAQ (reference sequence). V was pared by 5 bases and J by 2 bases, with 9 bases of the junction left unmatched. This CDR3 spans 16 amino acids. CDR3: CASSTPDRGLPYEQYF. The CDR3 bases are TGTGCCAGCAGCACACCAGACAGGGGGCTTCCCTACGAGCAGTACTTC.

In its sample, this clonotype was seen many times. This chain connects TRBV27 to TRBJ2-2; no clear D. Between the trimmed V and J ends, which lost 3 bases and 8 bases, there was a span of 7 bases. Germline values: CDR1 MNHEY, CDR2 SMNVEV (reference sequence). This CDR3 region has 12 residues. The CDR3 region has the DNA TGTGCCAGCAGTTTTAATGGGGGGGAGCTGTTTTTT. This translates into CASSFNGGELFF.

This clonotype has only a few counts. The rearrangement links TRBV11-2 to TRBJ1-2; D is unresolved. CDR1 is SGHAT, CDR2 FQNNGV, per germline. This CDR3 has 12 amino acids. V lost 4 bases and J lost 7, with 10 bases in between. The CDR3 loop reads CASSSPSGGYTF. DNA of the CDR3: TGTGCCAGCAGCTCCCCGTCCGGTGGCTACACCTTC. Drawing the rest from reference TRBV11-2 and TRBJ1-2, the complete variable domain is EAGVAQSPRYKIIEKRQSVAFWCNPISGHATLYWYQQILGQGPKLLIQFQNNGVVDDSQLPKDRFSAERLKGVDSTLKIQPAKLEDSAVYLCASSSPSGGYTFGSGTRLTVV.